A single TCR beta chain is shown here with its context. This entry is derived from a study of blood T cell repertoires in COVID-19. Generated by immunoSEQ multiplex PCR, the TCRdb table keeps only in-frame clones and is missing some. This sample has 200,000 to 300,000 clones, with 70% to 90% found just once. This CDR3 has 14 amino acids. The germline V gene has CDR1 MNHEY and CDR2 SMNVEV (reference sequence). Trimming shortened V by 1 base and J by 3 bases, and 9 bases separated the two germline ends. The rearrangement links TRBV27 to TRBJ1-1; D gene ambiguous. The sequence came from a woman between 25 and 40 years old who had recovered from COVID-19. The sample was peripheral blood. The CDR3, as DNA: TGTGCCAGCAGTTTATGGAGGAGAGACACTGAAGCTTTCTTT. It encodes CASSLWRRDTEAFF.